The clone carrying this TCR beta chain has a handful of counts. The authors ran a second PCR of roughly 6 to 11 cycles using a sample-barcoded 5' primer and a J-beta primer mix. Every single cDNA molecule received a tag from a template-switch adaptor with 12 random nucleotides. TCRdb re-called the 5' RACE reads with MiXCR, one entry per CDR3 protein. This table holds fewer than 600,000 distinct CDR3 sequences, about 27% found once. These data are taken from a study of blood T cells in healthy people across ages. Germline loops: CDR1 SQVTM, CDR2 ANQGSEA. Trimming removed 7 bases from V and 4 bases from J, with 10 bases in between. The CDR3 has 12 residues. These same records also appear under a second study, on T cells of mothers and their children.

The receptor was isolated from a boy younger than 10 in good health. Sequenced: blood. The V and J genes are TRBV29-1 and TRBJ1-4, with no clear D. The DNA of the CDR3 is TGCAGCGCCCGGAGTCTTAATGAAAAACTGTTTTTT. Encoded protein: CSARSLNEKLFF.